The 2 T cell receptor beta chains given below trace back to one sample, sequenced in a study of cytomegalovirus exposure and HLA in healthy donors. Some clones are missing from TCRdb's copy, which holds only in-frame ones; the method was immunoSEQ multiplex PCR. Of about 130,000 clones listed, 80% to 90% are singletons. Sequenced: PBMCs. The receptor source for this set is a woman younger than 30 in good health and CMV-seronegative.

The J gene is TRBJ2-1, the V gene TRBV4-1; TRBD2 aligns across 11 bases. Germline-derived CDR1 and CDR2 are MGHRA and YSYEKL. The CDR3 has 15 residues. V shed 1 base, J shed 9 bases, and the junction held 5 bases outside the gene matches. The CDR3 region is CASSQGLAGSSEQFF. Written as DNA, the CDR3 is TGCGCCAGCAGCCAAGGACTAGCGGGGTCTAGTGAGCAGTTCTTC.

The genes are TRBV5-4 and TRBJ1-2; the match to TRBD1 covers 7 bases. The germline CDR1 and CDR2 sequences are SGHNT and YYREEE (reference sequence). The CDR3 loop spans 13 amino acids. V lost 3 bases and J lost 2; bases outside the gene matches: 1. The CDR3 DNA follows: TGTGCCAGCAGCTGGGACAGAAACTATGGCTACACCTTC. This encodes CASSWDRNYGYTF.